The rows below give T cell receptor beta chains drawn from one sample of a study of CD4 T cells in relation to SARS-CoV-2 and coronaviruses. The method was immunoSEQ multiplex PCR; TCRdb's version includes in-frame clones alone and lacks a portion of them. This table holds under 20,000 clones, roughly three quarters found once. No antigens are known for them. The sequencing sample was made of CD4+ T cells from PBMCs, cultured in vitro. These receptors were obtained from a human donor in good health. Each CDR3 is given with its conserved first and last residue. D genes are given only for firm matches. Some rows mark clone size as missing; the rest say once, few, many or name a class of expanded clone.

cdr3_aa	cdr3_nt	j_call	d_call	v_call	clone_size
CAWSAPGAKEQYF	TGTGCCTGGAGTGCCCCCGGGGCAAAGGAGCAGTACTTC	TRBJ2-7	.	TRBV30	.
CASSQLREGIQYF	TGTGCCAGCAGCCAACTCCGGGAAGGCATTCAGTACTTC	TRBJ2-4	.	TRBV3-1/TRBV3-2	.
CASSLDPNTEAFF	TGTGCCAGCAGTTTAGATCCGAACACTGAAGCTTTCTTT	TRBJ1-1	.	TRBV28	few
CASSTRGNVGNTIYF	TGTGCCAGCAGCACGAGGGGGAATGTTGGAAACACCATATATTTT	TRBJ1-3	.	TRBV6-5	.
CAISESRGGQETQYF	TGTGCCATCAGTGAGTCGAGGGGGGGGCAAGAGACCCAGTACTTC	TRBJ2-5	.	TRBV10-3	.
CAISEMTGQGTSGNTIYF	TGTGCCATCAGTGAAATGACCGGACAGGGGACCTCTGGAAACACCATATATTTT	TRBJ1-3	TRBD1	TRBV10-3	once
CASKGTPNTGELFF	TGTGCCAGTAAAGGGACACCGAACACCGGGGAGCTGTTTTTT	TRBJ2-2	.	TRBV2	.
CASSSLGTSGSGEQFF	TGTGCCAGCAGCTCCCTCGGGACTAGCGGGAGCGGGGAGCAGTTCTTC	TRBJ2-1	TRBD2	TRBV7-8	once
CASSYTGRGFF	TGTGCCAGCAGTTATACAGGGAGAGGTTTCTTT	TRBJ1-1	.	TRBV2	.
CASSQGYSGNTIYF	TGTGCCAGCAGCCAGGGTTACTCTGGAAACACCATATATTTT	TRBJ1-3	.	TRBV6-5	.
CASSGKETQYF	TGCGCCAGCAGTGGGAAAGAGACCCAGTACTTC	TRBJ2-5	.	TRBV10-2	.
CASSPTTVGYGYTF	TGCGCCAGCAGCCCAACGACAGTAGGCTATGGCTACACCTTC	TRBJ1-2	.	TRBV4-3	.
CASSETHNYGGAETQYF	TGTGCCAGCAGTGAAACCCATAATTACGGGGGGGCAGAGACCCAGTACTTC	TRBJ2-5	TRBD2	TRBV6-1	.
CASSSRTVEKLFF	TGTGCCAGCAGTTCACGGACAGTTGAAAAACTGTTTTTT	TRBJ1-4	.	TRBV6-5	.
CASSLGVAGALRNEQFF	TGCGCCAGCAGCTTGGGAGTAGCGGGAGCTCTAAGGAATGAGCAGTTCTTC	TRBJ2-1	TRBD2	TRBV5-1	.
CASSLSGNEQFF	TGTGCCAGCAGCTTAAGCGGGAATGAGCAGTTCTTC	TRBJ2-1	.	TRBV11-2	.
CASSPIAVRGSQYF	TGTGCCAGCAGTCCGATAGCGGTCCGGGGGTCCCAGTACTTC	TRBJ2-5	.	TRBV27	.
CASSLRRGGVDTQYF	TGCGCCAGCAGCTTGAGGCGGGGGGGCGTAGATACGCAGTATTTT	TRBJ2-3	TRBD2	TRBV5-1	.
CASSPRDGYTF	TGTGCCAGCAGTCCCCGGGATGGCTACACCTTC	TRBJ1-2	.	TRBV6-5	.
CASSARGGALLNTEAFF	TGCGCCAGCAGTGCCCGCGGCGGCGCCCTCCTCAACACTGAAGCTTTCTTT	TRBJ1-1	.	TRBV10-2	.
CASSPGQGAAPEKLFF	TGTGCCAGCAGCCCTGGACAGGGGGCAGCCCCTGAAAAACTGTTTTTT	TRBJ1-4	TRBD1	TRBV3-1/TRBV3-2	.
CASEGGGGFGYTF	TGTGCCAGCGAGGGTGGGGGTGGGTTTGGCTACACCTTC	TRBJ1-2	.	TRBV7-2	.
CASSPRATTSEAFF	TGTGCCAGCAGCCCCCGGGCGACAACCTCTGAAGCTTTCTTT	TRBJ1-1	.	TRBV7-3	.
CASSKPRERVYNEQFF	TGTGCCAGCAGCAAACCTAGGGAAAGGGTATACAATGAGCAGTTCTTC	TRBJ2-1	.	TRBV2	.
CASNRGGNQPQHF	TGTGCCAGCAATCGGGGGGGCAATCAGCCCCAGCATTTT	TRBJ1-5	.	TRBV2	.
CASSQPTGGNTEAFF	TGCGCCAGCAGCCAGCCAACAGGGGGCAACACTGAAGCTTTCTTT	TRBJ1-1	TRBD1	TRBV4-1	.
CASGPTYNEQFF	TGTGCTAGTGGCCCCACCTACAATGAGCAGTTCTTC	TRBJ2-1	.	TRBV12-5	.
CASSLGNTIYF	TGTGCCAGCAGCTTAGGGAACACCATATATTTT	TRBJ1-3	.	TRBV7-9	.
CASKGTYSNQPQHF	TGTGCCAGCAAAGGGACGTATAGCAATCAGCCCCAGCATTTT	TRBJ1-5	.	TRBV2	few
CASTGQVMNTEAFF	TGTGCCAGTACGGGACAGGTAATGAACACTGAAGCTTTCTTT	TRBJ1-1	TRBD1	TRBV19	.
CASSLAQETQYF	TGTGCCAGCAGCTTAGCCCAAGAGACCCAGTACTTC	TRBJ2-5	.	TRBV7-9	.
CASSPLQGEGEKLFF	TGTGCCAGCAGCCCCCTACAGGGAGAGGGAGAAAAACTGTTTTTT	TRBJ1-4	.	TRBV3-1/TRBV3-2	few
CASARAAQETQYF	TGTGCCAGTGCACGGGCAGCTCAAGAGACCCAGTACTTC	TRBJ2-5	.	TRBV19	.
CASSVDRGNEKLFF	TGTGCCAGCAGTGTGGACAGGGGAAATGAAAAACTGTTTTTT	TRBJ1-4	TRBD1	TRBV2	few